These 21 T cell receptor beta chains share one sample of origin, sequenced in a study of T cell responses to AZD1222 COVID-19 vaccine. Measured with immunoSEQ multiplex PCR; TCRdb has only the in-frame clones, and not every one. Of around 110,000 clones in the sample, over 75% are singletons; the top ten hold more than 2.5%. The sample was peripheral blood, taken on day 0 of AZD1222 vaccination. These TCRs come from an adult in good health.

DNA for the CDR3: TGTGCCAGCTCACCTTTCGCCGCCTACGAGCAGTACTTC. Its protein product is CASSPFAAYEQYF. V and J are TRBV18 and TRBJ2-7; D is ambiguous. V lost 3 bases and J 2 bases, leaving 8 bases between the germline ends. There are 13 residues in the CDR3. Germline-derived CDR1 and CDR2 are KGHSH and LQKENI.

This chain connects TRBV4-3 to TRBJ2-7; 7 nucleotides line up with TRBD2. CDR1 is LGHNA and CDR2 is YSLEER in the germline V gene. The ends lost 0 bases at V and 7 bases at J; junction bases unmatched: 9. The CDR3 is 15 amino acids. The CDR3 reads CASSQDVGGVGEQYF. DNA for the CDR3: TGCGCCAGCAGCCAAGACGTGGGAGGGGTCGGTGAGCAGTACTTC.

The V call is TRBV3-1 (or the pseudogene TRBV3-2), the J call TRBJ2-1, with 10 bases that match TRBD1. Germline CDR1 is LGHDT and CDR2 is YNNKEL (reference sequence). Trimming removed 4 bases from V and 6 bases from J; junction bases left unmatched: 9. There are 16 residues in the CDR3. The CDR3 sequence is CASSPLGTGAGNEQFF. The CDR3 DNA reads TGTGCCAGCAGCCCCCTCGGGACAGGGGCCGGCAATGAGCAGTTCTTC.

The chain couples TRBV7-2 to TRBJ1-2, with D hard to call. The V gene's germline CDR1 is SGHTA and CDR2 FQGNSA. V lost 4 bases to trimming and J lost 8 bases, with 17 bases between them. This CDR3 is 14 amino acids long. CDR3 nucleotide sequence: TGTGCCAGCAGCTCTCGGACGTGGGAACGCGGCTACACCTTC. Translated: CASSSRTWERGYTF. The full variable domain, in which reference TRBV7-2 and TRBJ1-2 provide the parts outside the CDR3, is GAGVSQSPSNKVTEKGKDVELRCDPISGHTALYWYRQSLGQGLEFLIYFQGNSAPDKSGLPSDRFSAERTGGSVSTLTIQRTQQEDSAVYLCASSSRTWERGYTFGSGTRLTVV.

J is TRBJ1-4 and V is TRBV19; perhaps TRBD1 as D (6 bases). V was clipped by 3 bases and J by 8 bases, with 22 bases between them. CDR3 length: 17 residues. The germline V gene has CDR1 LNHDA and CDR2 SQIVND (reference sequence). CDR3 amino acids: CASSIWAGDRVIEKLFF. CDR3 coding DNA: TGTGCCAGTAGTATTTGGGCAGGGGATAGAGTCATAGAAAAACTGTTTTTT.

V gene TRBV7-6 combines with J gene TRBJ1-4; TRBD1 agrees at 7 bases. Trimming cost V 2 bases and J 4 bases; bases outside gene matches: 4. This CDR3 is built from 15 residues. CDR1 is SGHVS and CDR2 is FNYEAQ in the germline V gene. Here the CDR3 reads CASSLWGDSNEKLFF. The CDR3 coding sequence is TGTGCCAGCAGCTTATGGGGGGACAGTAATGAAAAACTGTTTTTT. Full variable domain (outside the CDR3, taken from reference TRBV7-6 and TRBJ1-4): GAGVSQSPRYKVTKRGQDVALRCDPISGHVSLYWYRQALGQGPEFLTYFNYEAQQDKSGLPNDRFSAERPEGSISTLTIQRTEQRDSAMYRCASSLWGDSNEKLFFGSGTQLSVL.

The chain links TRBV12-3 or TRBV12-4 to TRBJ1-1; 10 bases fit TRBD1. V lost 8 bases to trimming and J lost 3 bases; unmatched junction nucleotides: 3. This CDR3 comprises 13 residues. The CDR3 coding sequence is TGTGCCAGCGCGGACAGGGGGGACACTGAAGCTTTCTTT. Residues: CASADRGDTEAFF.

The V and J genes are TRBV10-2 and TRBJ2-5; D is uncertain. The V gene's germline CDR1 is WSHSY and CDR2 SAAADI. CDR3 length: 13 amino acids. Trimming removed 2 bases at V and 5 bases at J, with 9 bases between. The CDR3 DNA follows: TGCGCCAGCAGTGAGGTTTCTCGGGAGACCCAGTACTTC. Encoded protein: CASSEVSRETQYF.

The V call is TRBV19, the J call TRBJ2-7; no clear D. CDR1 is LNHDA, CDR2 SQIVND, per germline (reference sequence). The CDR3 length is 13 residues. Trimming stripped 4 bases from V and 2 bases from J, with 9 bases between. CDR3 loop: CASSRTATYEQYF. The CDR3 DNA sequence: TGTGCCAGTAGTAGAACTGCGACCTACGAGCAGTACTTC.

The chain combines TRBV19 with TRBJ2-1, with TRBD1 matching over 7 bases. Trimming removed 5 bases from V and 4 bases from J; junction bases left unmatched: 8. This CDR3 has 15 amino acids. Germline V gene sequence: CDR1 LNHDA, CDR2 SQIVND (reference sequence). CDR3 sequence: CASSVTGDRYNEQFF. For the CDR3, the DNA is TGTGCCAGTAGTGTAACAGGGGACCGTTACAATGAGCAGTTCTTC.

The rearrangement links TRBV11-2 to TRBJ1-1, with TRBD1 matching 10 bases. This CDR3 comprises 17 residues. CDR1 is SGHAT and CDR2 is FQNNGV in the germline V gene. V dropped 4 bases and J dropped 6; count of bases not matched to a gene: 14. CDR3 sequence (DNA): TGTGCCAGCAGCTCCATTACCGGGACAGGGGTAGACGCTGAAGCTTTCTTT. Translated: CASSSITGTGVDAEAFF.

This sequence joins TRBV10-1 and TRBJ2-1; TRBD1 matches at 7 bases. Germline loops: CDR1 WNHNN, CDR2 SYGVQD (reference sequence). Unmatched junction bases numbered 11, after V lost 1 base and J lost 5 bases. This CDR3 region has 17 residues. CDR3 sequence: CASSELNYRGENNEQFF. CDR3 bases: TGCGCCAGCAGTGAGTTAAACTACAGGGGCGAGAACAATGAGCAGTTCTTC.

V and J are TRBV9 and TRBJ1-2, with a weak D call TRBD1 (5 bases). Germline lookup yields CDR1 SGDLS and CDR2 YYNGEE. The CDR3 consists of 14 residues. Trimming shortened V by 4 bases and J by 2 bases, and 12 bases separated the two germline ends. The CDR3 spells CASSPYSGNYGYTF. The CDR3, as DNA: TGTGCCAGCAGCCCCTATTCAGGGAACTATGGCTACACCTTC.

The CDR3 region has the DNA TGTGCCAGCACCCTCGGGGGGGTCCGTGGCTACACCTTC. It encodes CASTLGGVRGYTF. The J gene is TRBJ1-2, the V gene TRBV28, with D maybe TRBD1 (5 bases). V lost 7 bases and J lost 7, with 16 bases in between. The CDR3 contains 13 residues. Germline CDR1 reads MDHEN; CDR2 reads SYDVKM.

This clone was recorded once. The chain couples TRBV6-5 to TRBJ1-2, with 9 bases aligning to TRBD1. The germline V gene encodes CDR1 MNHEY and CDR2 SVGAGI. The CDR3 is made up of 14 amino acids. The ends lost 1 base at V and 6 bases at J; junction bases unmatched: 3. CDR3 bases: TGTGCCAGCAGTTACTACAGGGGGCAGGATGGCTACACCTTC. Residues: CASSYYRGQDGYTF.

This clone was counted a single time. The J gene is TRBJ1-5, the V gene TRBV9; a possible D gene is TRBD1 (5 bases). CDR1 SGDLS and CDR2 YYNGEE come from the germline V gene. The CDR3 consists of 14 residues. V was shortened by 3 bases and J by 2 bases, with 9 bases between the two germline ends. The CDR3 sequence: CASSARGGNQPQHF. Here the CDR3 DNA reads TGTGCCAGCAGCGCCCGGGGGGGCAATCAGCCCCAGCATTTT.

This chain uses TRBV7-9 with TRBJ2-7; D unresolved. V was trimmed by 4 bases and J by 7 bases, leaving 20 bases between them. The V gene's germline CDR1 is SEHNR and CDR2 FQNEAQ (reference sequence). CDR3 length: 15 amino acids. The CDR3 region is CASSSLGGESWEQYF. CDR3 in DNA: TGTGCCAGCAGCTCGCTAGGCGGTGAGTCATGGGAGCAGTACTTC.

V usage is TRBV13 and J usage is TRBJ2-1, with 14 bases lining up with TRBD2. CDR3 length equals 21 residues. V shed 4 bases, J shed 2 bases, and the junction held 16 bases outside the gene matches. Germline V gene lookup returns CDR1 PRHDT and CDR2 FYEKMQ (reference sequence). The CDR3: CASSWRSAGTSGGLTYNEQFF. CDR3 DNA sequence: TGTGCCAGCAGCTGGAGATCGGCCGGGACTAGCGGGGGCCTAACCTACAATGAGCAGTTCTTC.

The V call is TRBV5-4, the J call TRBJ1-6; 9 nucleotides align to TRBD1. V shed 4 bases and J 6 bases; nucleotides not matched to a gene: 5. CDR1 SGHNT and CDR2 YYREEE come from the germline V gene (reference sequence). The CDR3 extends over 15 amino acids. In DNA, the CDR3 is TGTGCCAGCAGCCCGGGACAGGGTAGTAATTCACCCCTCCACTTT. It translates to CASSPGQGSNSPLHF.

This clone showed up just a few times. The chain employs TRBV27 and TRBJ1-6; D is uncertain. The germline V gene encodes CDR1 MNHEY and CDR2 SMNVEV (reference sequence). There are 17 residues in the CDR3. Trimming took off 5 bases at V and 8 bases at J, with 22 bases between the two ends. The CDR3 DNA is TGTGCCAGCAGTCCCCGCCGAAGGGCCCCGCGGGATTCACCCCTCCACTTT. This sequence encodes CASSPRRRAPRDSPLHF.

The rearrangement uses TRBV28 and TRBJ2-7; D is ambiguous. Germline CDR1 MDHEN, CDR2 SYDVKM. The CDR3 covers 15 residues. V dropped 1 base and J dropped 0 bases, with 10 bases sitting between them. Here the CDR3 reads CASSLSSATSYEQYF. CDR3 sequence (DNA): TGTGCCAGCAGTTTATCCAGCGCCACCTCCTACGAGCAGTACTTC.